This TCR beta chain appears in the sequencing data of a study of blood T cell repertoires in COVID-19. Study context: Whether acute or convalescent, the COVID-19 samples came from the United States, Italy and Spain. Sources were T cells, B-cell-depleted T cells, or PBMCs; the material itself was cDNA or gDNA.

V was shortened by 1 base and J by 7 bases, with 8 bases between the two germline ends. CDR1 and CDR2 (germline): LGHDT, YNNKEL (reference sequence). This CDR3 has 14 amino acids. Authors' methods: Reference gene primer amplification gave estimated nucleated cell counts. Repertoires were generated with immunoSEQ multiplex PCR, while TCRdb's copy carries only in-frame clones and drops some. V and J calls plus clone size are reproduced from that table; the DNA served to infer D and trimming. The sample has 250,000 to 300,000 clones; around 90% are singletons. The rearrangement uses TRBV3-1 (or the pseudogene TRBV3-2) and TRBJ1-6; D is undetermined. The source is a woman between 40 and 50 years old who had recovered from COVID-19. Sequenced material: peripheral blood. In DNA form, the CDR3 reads TGTGCCAGCAGCCAAGTAGTAGTGAATTCACCCCTCCACTTT. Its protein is CASSQVVVNSPLHF.